This TCR beta chain was profiled in a study of blood T cell repertoires in COVID-19. J lost 7 bases, V lost 6 bases, and 1 base had no gene match. The CDR3 consists of 13 residues. Profiling relied on immunoSEQ multiplex PCR, and the TCRdb table lists in-frame clones only, not all of them. The top ten clones hold 8.5% of a sample with roughly 40,000 clones, approximately 80% of them seen once. J is TRBJ1-6 and V is TRBV12-3 or TRBV12-4; 9 positions match TRBD1. Sequenced input: peripheral blood. The TCR was taken from a man in his 70s with active or convalescent COVID-19. The CDR3 protein is CASRTGGNSPLHF. The DNA for the CDR3 is TGTGCCAGCAGGACAGGGGGGAATTCACCCCTCCACTTT.